A single sample gave rise to the 21 T cell receptor beta chains below, sequenced in a study of Graves' ophthalmopathy and Graves' hyperthyroidism (dated by TCRdb to about 2018). TCRdb lists the instrument as Illumina HiSeq 2000. For repertoire sequencing, the TCR beta CDR3 regions were amplified from RNA transcripts. The first round was an RT-PCR using HTBI primers with the Qiagen OneStep RT-PCR kit, and this first round was followed by a second-round multiplex PCR, then size selection and purification. TCRdb trimmed the raw reads at Q25, called clones with MiXCR and kept productive beta chains. Each entry merges the rows of one CDR3 protein and shows their most common DNA and genes. The sample records 600,000 to 950,000 distinct CDR3 sequences, around 40% of which are singletons. The ten largest clones add up to 44% of the sample. Sequencing used peripheral blood. These receptors were taken from an adult man with Graves' ophthalmopathy.

This clonotype was seen a handful of times. The chain uses TRBV7-9 and TRBJ2-7, with TRBD2 matching 7 bases. The V segment lost 3 bases and the J segment 6 bases; nucleotides outside the gene matches: 8. The CDR3 is 14 amino acids. Germline V gene sequence: CDR1 SEHNR, CDR2 FQNEAQ (reference sequence). In DNA form, the CDR3 reads TGTGCCAGCAGCTTGAAGGCGGGAGCACGCGAGCAGTACTTC. Protein sequence: CASSLKAGAREQYF.

There are many counts of this clonotype. The rearrangement links TRBV7-9 to TRBJ1-2; D unresolved. The V end lost 5 bases, the J end lost 1 base, and 8 bases lay between the germline ends. In germline, CDR1 is SEHNR, CDR2 FQNEAQ (reference sequence). The CDR3 is made up of 13 amino acids. The CDR3: CASSQDGNYGYTF. CDR3 sequence (DNA): TGTGCCAGCAGCCAGGACGGTAACTATGGCTACACCTTC.

This clonotype appeared many times. The J gene is TRBJ1-6, the V gene TRBV7-9, with D possibly being TRBD1 (5 bases). CDR1 SEHNR and CDR2 FQNEAQ come from the germline V gene (reference sequence). The CDR3 has 16 amino acids. Trimming took off 5 bases at V and 9 bases at J, with 20 bases between the two ends. The CDR3 is CASSPAYGQGSSPLHF. For the CDR3, the DNA is TGTGCCAGCAGCCCCGCCTATGGGCAGGGAAGTTCACCCCTCCACTTT.

This clonotype was counted many times. The chain links TRBV7-2 to TRBJ1-1; D possibly corresponds to TRBD1 (6 bases). V was shortened by 5 bases and J by 1 base, with 17 bases between the two germline ends. CDR1 and CDR2 from the germline V gene are SGHTA and FQGNSA. The CDR3 runs to 16 residues. CDR3 nucleotide sequence: TGTGCCAGCAGCACAGGGTGGGGGGGGCGGAACACTGAAGCTTTCTTT. Protein: CASSTGWGGRNTEAFF.

This clonotype has only one observation. Its ends do not fully match the called genes, so a read error is possible. V and J are TRBV10-3 and TRBJ2-5; weak D call: TRBD2 (6 bases). The better agreement between TRBJ2-7 and the DNA end casts doubt on the J call. The CDR3 has 16 amino acids. Germline assignment: CDR1 ENHRY and CDR2 SYGVKD. The CDR3 region has the DNA TGTGCCAGCAGTTACCGGGCACCGGACTACGGTTTCGAGCAGTACTTC. It specifies CASSYRAPDYGFEQYF.

This clonotype has ten or more counts. The V call is TRBV19, the J call TRBJ1-2; D unresolved. This CDR3 spans 13 amino acids. The V gene's germline CDR1 is LNHDA and CDR2 SQIVND (reference sequence). V lost 4 bases, J lost 3 bases, and 9 bases lay in between. In nucleotides, the CDR3 is TGTGCCAGTAGTAGCCATGGGGACTATGGCTACACCTTC. Translation: CASSSHGDYGYTF.

This chain uses TRBV20-1 with TRBJ2-3; D remains ambiguous. Germline V CDR1 and CDR2: DFQATT, SNEGSKA (reference sequence). V lost 2 bases and J 2 bases, leaving 14 bases between the germline ends. The CDR3 covers 15 residues. DNA of the CDR3: TGCAGTGCTAGACCTGCCGGGTCCTACACAGATACGCAGTATTTT. Translated: CSARPAGSYTDTQYF.

The rearrangement joins TRBV9 to TRBJ2-5; 10 nucleotides agree with TRBD2. CDR3 length equals 17 residues. V shed 4 bases, J shed 6 bases, and the junction held 15 bases outside the gene matches. Per the germline V gene, CDR1 is SGDLS and CDR2 is YYNGEE. The CDR3 coding sequence is TGTGCCAGCAGCCAAAGCCTCCAGCGGGGGGGCTTGCAGACCCAGTACTTC. Its translation is CASSQSLQRGGLQTQYF.

This clonotype came up once. The DNA for the CDR3 is TGTGCCACCAGCGGAGTGCTACAGGGGGGTGAGCAGTTCTTC. It yields the protein CATSGVLQGGEQFF. The rearrangement links TRBV15 to TRBJ2-1; TRBD1 agrees at 8 bases. This CDR3 is built from 14 residues. V was pared by 5 bases and J by 9 bases, with 9 bases of the junction left unmatched. The germline V gene encodes CDR1 LNHNV and CDR2 YYDKDF (reference sequence).

The rearrangement joins TRBV6-1 to TRBJ1-1; 9 nucleotides match TRBD1. After removal of 6 bases from V and 4 bases from J, the junction contained 9 bases not matched to a gene. The CDR3 spans 15 residues. From germline, CDR1 is MNHNS and CDR2 SASEGT. The CDR3 loop is CASRMDRGGITEAFF. The DNA of the CDR3 is TGTGCCAGCAGGATGGACAGGGGAGGGATCACTGAAGCTTTCTTT.

J is TRBJ1-2 and V is TRBV29-1; D remains unclear. V was clipped by 6 bases and J by 2 bases, with 10 bases between them. CDR1 SQVTM and CDR2 ANQGSEA come from the germline V gene. The CDR3 is 12 residues long. The CDR3 nucleotides are TGCAGCGTAGGAGGCAGCAACTATGGCTACACCTTC. This encodes CSVGGSNYGYTF.

Regarding this clonotype: This sequence may be a read error, since a much larger clone differs from it by one base. The V and J genes are TRBV11-2 and TRBJ2-5; 7 bases line up with TRBD2. Per the germline V gene, CDR1 is SGHAT and CDR2 is FQNNGV. CDR3 length: 14 residues. The CDR3 sequence: CANSQLGGLETQYF. The CDR3 region has the DNA TGTGCCAACAGCCAATTGGGGGGGTTAGAGACCCAGTACTTC. Combining the CDR3 with reference TRBV11-2 and TRBJ2-5 gives the whole variable domain EAGVAQSPRYKIIEKRQSVAFWCNPISGHATLYWYQQILGQGPKLLIQFQNNGVVDDSQLPKDRFSAERLKGVDSTLKIQPAKLEDSAVYLCANSQLGGLETQYFGPGTRLLVL.

This chain joins TRBV27 and TRBJ1-5; 9 positions agree with TRBD1. The CDR3 contains 17 residues. Germline V lookup: CDR1 MNHEY, CDR2 SMNVEV (reference sequence). V dropped 5 bases and J dropped 0; count of bases not matched to a gene: 8. The CDR3 DNA sequence: TGTGCCAGCAGTCCATCGACAGGGGGTAATAGCAATCAGCCCCAGCATTTT. Residues: CASSPSTGGNSNQPQHF.

The gene calls are TRBV19 and TRBJ1-5; the D gene is possibly TRBD1 (5 bases). Germline CDR1 is LNHDA and CDR2 is SQIVND (reference sequence). The ends were cut back, 5 bases at V and 0 bases at J, with 11 bases in the middle. The CDR3 has 15 amino acids. CDR3 loop: CASSVTAYSNQPQHF. Written as DNA, the CDR3 is TGTGCCAGTAGTGTGACAGCTTATAGCAATCAGCCCCAGCATTTT.

This clonotype was detected only a few times. The gene calls are TRBV24-1 and TRBJ1-5; no reliable D call. V dropped 3 bases and J dropped 4 bases, with 9 bases sitting between them. The CDR3 has 14 residues. The V gene's germline CDR1 is KGHDR and CDR2 SFDVKD. This CDR3 reads CATSDPGYNQPQHF. CDR3 sequence (DNA): TGTGCCACCAGTGATCCCGGGTATAATCAGCCCCAGCATTTT.

This clonotype turned up a few times. The chain combines TRBV2 with TRBJ2-7, with a weak D call TRBD2 (5 bases). The CDR3 length is 12 residues. Germline CDR1 and CDR2: SNHLY and FYNNEI. Trimming shortened V by 5 bases and J by 5 bases, and 10 bases separated the two germline ends. CDR3: CASSSAADEQYF. CDR3 DNA: TGTGCCAGCAGTTCGGCAGCGGACGAGCAGTACTTC.

This chain links TRBV27 with TRBJ2-5; TRBD1 matches at 8 bases. CDR1 and CDR2 (germline): MNHEY, SMNVEV (reference sequence). V was clipped by 2 bases and J by 5 bases; unmatched bases: 10. The CDR3 covers 16 residues. The CDR3 loop reads CASSLAGQGGLETQYF. DNA of the CDR3: TGTGCCAGCAGTTTAGCCGGACAGGGCGGACTGGAGACCCAGTACTTC.

The V and J genes are TRBV5-1 and TRBJ2-2; TRBD2 might be the D (5 bases). Germline lookup yields CDR1 SGHRS and CDR2 YFSETQ. The CDR3 extends over 15 amino acids. Deletions cut 3 bases from V and 5 bases from J, with 14 bases between. The CDR3 here is CASSSIQSGTGELFF. For the CDR3, the DNA is TGCGCCAGCAGCTCCATCCAGTCGGGGACCGGGGAGCTGTTTTTT.

This chain connects TRBV7-9 to TRBJ1-5; 8 nucleotides align to TRBD1. The CDR3 contains 17 residues. The germline CDR1 and CDR2 sequences are SEHNR and FQNEAQ (reference sequence). With 5 bases clipped from V and 3 bases from J, the junction kept 12 bases outside the gene matches. Here the CDR3 reads CASSQDRAGGDNQPQHF. The CDR3 coding sequence is TGTGCCAGCAGCCAAGATCGGGCAGGGGGCGACAATCAGCCCCAGCATTTT.

This clonotype has ten or more counts. V gene TRBV9 combines with J gene TRBJ1-5; no firm D call. The CDR3 is made up of 13 amino acids. Germline CDR1 and CDR2: SGDLS and YYNGEE. Trimming removed 4 bases from V and 0 bases from J, with 5 bases in between. The CDR3 region has the DNA TGTGCCAGCAGCAGGGCTAGCAATCAGCCCCAGCATTTT. It specifies CASSRASNQPQHF.

This clonotype was seen a handful of times. The chain couples TRBV20-1 to TRBJ1-1; D is unclear. Trimming took 8 bases from V and 2 from J, leaving 15 bases between them. Per the germline V gene, CDR1 is DFQATT and CDR2 is SNEGSKA (reference sequence). This CDR3 has 13 residues. CDR3 region: CSTFGRDNTEAFF. CDR3 coding DNA: TGCAGTACGTTTGGGCGAGACAACACTGAAGCTTTCTTT.